The sample holds a few counts of the clone carrying this T cell receptor beta chain. The germline V and J ends were trimmed by 5 bases and 3 bases, with 18 bases remaining between them. The CDR3 is made up of 16 amino acids. Germline V gene data show CDR1 as SGHRS and CDR2 as YFSETQ. This sample was included in a study of blood T cell repertoires in COVID-19. Original methodology: By means of reference gene primer amplification, nucleated cell counts were estimated. Generated by immunoSEQ multiplex PCR, the TCRdb table keeps only in-frame clones and is missing some. V and J calls and clone size are given by that table; D and trimming were obtained from the DNA. The profile shows tens of thousands of clones, over 65% of them singletons.

The TCR comes from a man older than 75 with acute or convalescent COVID-19. The chain is built from TRBV5-1 and TRBJ2-1; tentatively, D is TRBD2 (6 bases). Specimen: peripheral blood. The CDR3 loop is CASSTGGAGVYNEQFF. CDR3 in DNA: TGCGCCAGCAGTACCGGCGGGGCAGGCGTCTACAATGAGCAGTTCTTC.